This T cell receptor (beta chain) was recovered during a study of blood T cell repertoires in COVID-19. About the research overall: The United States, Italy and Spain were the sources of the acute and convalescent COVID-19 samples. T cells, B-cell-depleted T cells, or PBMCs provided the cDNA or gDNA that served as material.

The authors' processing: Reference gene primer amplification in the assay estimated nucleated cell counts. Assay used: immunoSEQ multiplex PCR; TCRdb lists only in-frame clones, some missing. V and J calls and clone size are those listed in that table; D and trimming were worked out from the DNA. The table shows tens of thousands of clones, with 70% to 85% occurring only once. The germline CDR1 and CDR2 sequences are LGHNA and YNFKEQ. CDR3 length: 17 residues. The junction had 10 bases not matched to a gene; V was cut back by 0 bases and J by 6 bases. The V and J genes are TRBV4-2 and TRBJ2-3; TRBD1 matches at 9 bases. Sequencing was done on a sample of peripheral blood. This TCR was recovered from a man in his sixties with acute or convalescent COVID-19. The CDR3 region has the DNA TGTGCCAGCAGCCAAGATTGGTCGGGACAGGGTGGGGATACGCAGTATTTT. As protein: CASSQDWSGQGGDTQYF.